This T cell receptor beta chain was identified during a study of T cell repertoires in cytomegalovirus infection. With respect to this clonotype: Its antigen is as yet unknown.

CDR1 is MNHEY and CDR2 is SVGAGI in the germline V gene. CDR3 length equals 19 residues. The V end lost 7 bases, the J end lost 2 bases, and 28 bases lay between the germline ends. One entry per CDR3 protein, called by TCRdb with MiXCR from the reads. The sample consists of fewer than 850,000 distinct CDR3 sequences, 25% to 30% of them appearing once. This TCR was sampled from a human donor in good health (CMV status not recorded). Some clones in this sample may be carry-over from other donors' samples. The material was cultured CD8+ T cells from PBMCs, obtained from culture after CMV antigen stimulation. This chain joins TRBV6-5 and TRBJ2-3, with TRBD1 as a possible D gene (5 bases). CDR3 coding DNA: TGTGCCAGCACCTTCTACAGGCCGTATTTTATTGGGAACACAGATACGCAGTATTTT. As protein: CASTFYRPYFIGNTDTQYF.